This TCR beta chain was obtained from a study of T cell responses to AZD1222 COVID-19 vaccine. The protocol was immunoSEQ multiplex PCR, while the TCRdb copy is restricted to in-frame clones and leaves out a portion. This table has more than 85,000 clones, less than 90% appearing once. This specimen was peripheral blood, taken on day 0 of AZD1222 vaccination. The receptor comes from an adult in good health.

The CDR3, as DNA: TGTGCCAGCAGGTACACCGGGGAGCTGTTTTTT. The encoded protein is CASRYTGELFF. The V and J genes are TRBV6-5 and TRBJ2-2; D not resolved. V was clipped by 6 bases and J by 3 bases, with 2 bases between them. Germline CDR1 reads MNHEY; CDR2 reads SVGAGI. The CDR3 runs to 11 residues.